This T cell receptor (beta chain) was retrieved from a study of CD8 T cells in Susac syndrome. The junction had 4 bases not matched to a gene; V was cut back by 3 bases and J by 3 bases. Germline CDR1 GTSNPN, CDR2 SVGIG (reference sequence). The CDR3 runs 14 residues. CD8+ and CD4+ T cells taken from blood had their TCR beta sequenced. The control participants were healthy donors, and these controls were matched with respect to both age and sex. Negative magnetic isolation gave CD8+ and CD4+ cells; FACS enriched CD8+ TEMRA. RNA totalling roughly 0.45 to 1 ug underwent reverse transcription with random hexamers. Across 54 Vbeta and 13 Jbeta, immunoSEQ multiplex PCR amplified TCR beta CDR3. MiXCR, applied by TCRdb to the immunoSEQ multiplex PCR reads, yields one record per CDR3 protein. The table records approximately 75,000 distinct CDR3 sequences, more than 85% of them present only once.

The chain has TRBV30 and TRBJ2-7, with 11 bases fitting TRBD1. This TCR came from a human donor in good health. The sequenced material came from CD8+ T cells from PBMCs. The CDR3 region has the DNA TGTGCCTGGAGCCTCGGGACAGGGGGCTACGAGCAGTACTTC. Its translation: CAWSLGTGGYEQYF.